A selection of T cell receptor beta chains follows, all from one sample in a study of T cells in Graves' hyperthyroidism and ophthalmopathy. TCRdb processed the multiplex PCR reads anew with MiXCR; each CDR3 protein has one entry. The table lists about 350,000 distinct CDR3 sequences, about 15% of them singletons, with 20% to 25% in the top ten. The sample taken for sequencing was blood. These receptors originate from a woman younger than 45 with Graves' hyperthyroidism. Both conserved end residues are part of each CDR3. The order of the fields is V gene, J gene, D gene, clone size, CDR3 protein, CDR3 DNA. The D gene is left open where the match is weak. The listing skips clone size in some rows; elsewhere it reads once, few, many or a size class.

TRBV27,TRBJ2-1,-,few,CASSLSGIYNEQFF,TGTGCCAGCAGTTTAAGCGGAATCTACAATGAGCAGTTCTTC
TRBV27,TRBJ2-2,TRBD2,-,CASSEGGGRAGELFF,TGTGCCAGCAGCGAAGGGGGCGGGAGGGCCGGGGAGCTGTTTTTT
TRBV28,TRBJ1-6,-,many,CASTLEPLADSPLHF,TGTGCCAGCACCCTCGAGCCTCTCGCAGATTCACCCCTCCACTTT
TRBV20-1,TRBJ1-1,-,-,CRADDLGYTEAFF,TGCAGGGCCGACGACCTCGGCTACACTGAAGCTTTCTTT
TRBV27,TRBJ2-6,-,few,CASSVHGGLSSGANVLTF,TGTGCCAGCAGTGTACACGGGGGCCTAAGCTCTGGGGCCAACGTCCTGACTTTC
TRBV19,TRBJ2-2,TRBD2,many,CASKFASGSTGELFF,TGTGCCAGTAAATTTGCTAGCGGGAGTACCGGGGAGCTGTTTTTT
TRBV20-1,TRBJ2-7,TRBD2,-,CSASIPTTSGMVEQYF,TGCAGTGCTTCCATCCCTACGACTAGCGGGATGGTCGAGCAGTACTTC
TRBV20-1,TRBJ1-5,TRBD1,many,CSAGGQANQPQHF,TGCAGTGCTGGAGGACAGGCCAATCAGCCCCAGCATTTT
TRBV3-1,TRBJ2-1,-,many,CASSHSGGGYNEQFF,TGTGCCAGCAGCCATTCCGGAGGGGGTTACAATGAGCAGTTCTTC
TRBV9,TRBJ1-5,TRBD1,-,CASSVFDRASNQPQHF,TGTGCCAGCAGCGTATTTGACAGGGCGAGCAATCAGCCCCAGCATTTT
TRBV12-3/TRBV12-4,TRBJ2-4,-,many,CASSPLEKGDIQYF,TGTGCCAGCAGCCCTCTAGAGAAGGGGGACATTCAGTACTTC
TRBV30,TRBJ1-4,TRBD1,few,CAWSWGTGEKLFF,TGTGCCTGGAGTTGGGGGACAGGCGAAAAACTGTTTTTT
TRBV7-6,TRBJ2-2,-,few,CASGPRAAGAGELFF,TGTGCCAGCGGCCCCAGGGCCGCTGGCGCCGGGGAGCTGTTTTTT
TRBV5-6,TRBJ2-7,-,many,CASSTTGREQYF,TGTGCCAGCAGCACCACAGGGCGCGAGCAGTACTTC
TRBV29-1,TRBJ1-5,-,many,CSVGAENQPQHF,TGCAGCGTTGGAGCCGAAAATCAGCCCCAGCATTTT
TRBV3-1,TRBJ2-1,-,-,CASSPGRRSSYNEQFF,TGTGCCAGCAGCCCGGGACGTCGGAGCTCCTACAATGAGCAGTTCTTC
TRBV19,TRBJ2-2,TRBD2,-,CASSTSGTNTGELFF,TGTGCCAGTAGTACTAGCGGGACAAACACCGGGGAGCTGTTTTTT
TRBV11-2,TRBJ1-6,-,many,CASSPLRESPLHF,TGTGCCAGCAGCCCCCTTCGAGAATCACCCCTCCACTTT
TRBV29-1,TRBJ1-4,TRBD1,many,CSVSLTGDYGKLFF,TGCAGCGTATCATTGACAGGGGACTACGGAAAACTGTTTTTT
TRBV7-9,TRBJ1-2,-,few,CASTGSRRYGYTF,TGTGCCAGCACCGGCTCCCGGCGGTATGGCTACACCTTC
TRBV7-8,TRBJ1-5,-,many,CASSLGRQNNQPQHF,TGTGCCAGCAGCTTAGGTCGGCAGAACAATCAGCCCCAGCATTTT
TRBV6-1,TRBJ2-2,-,-,CASSEGSGVNTGELFF,TGTGCCAGCAGTGAGGGGTCAGGGGTAAACACCGGGGAGCTGTTTTTT
TRBV30,TRBJ1-1,-,-,CACGRARHGTEAFF,TGTGCCTGTGGCCGCGCGAGGCACGGCACTGAAGCTTTCTTT
TRBV10-3,TRBJ2-2,-,many,CAITGSNTGELFF,TGTGCCATTACAGGGAGCAACACCGGGGAGCTGTTTTTT
TRBV10-3,TRBJ1-6,-,many,CAISAQDLNSPLHF,TGTGCCATCAGTGCCCAGGACCTTAATTCACCCCTCCACTTT
TRBV20-1,TRBJ2-1,-,-,CSANPDRENNEQFF,TGCAGTGCCAACCCAGATAGAGAGAACAATGAGCAGTTCTTC
TRBV30,TRBJ1-5,-,many,CAWSAKGSQPQHF,TGTGCCTGGAGTGCTAAGGGGAGTCAGCCCCAGCATTTT
TRBV4-2,TRBJ2-7,-,few,CASSQDLVGEQYF,TGTGCCAGCAGCCAAGATCTCGTAGGCGAGCAGTACTTC